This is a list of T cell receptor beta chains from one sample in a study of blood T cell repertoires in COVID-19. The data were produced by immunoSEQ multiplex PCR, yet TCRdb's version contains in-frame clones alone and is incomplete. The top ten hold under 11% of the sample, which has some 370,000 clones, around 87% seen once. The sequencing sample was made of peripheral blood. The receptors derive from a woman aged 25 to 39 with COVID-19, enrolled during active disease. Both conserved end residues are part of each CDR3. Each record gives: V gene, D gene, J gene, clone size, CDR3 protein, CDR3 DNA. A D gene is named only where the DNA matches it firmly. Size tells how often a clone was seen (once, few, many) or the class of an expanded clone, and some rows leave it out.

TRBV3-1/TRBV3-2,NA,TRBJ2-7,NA,CASSQGSKPYEQYF,TGTGCCAGCAGCCAAGGATCCAAGCCCTACGAGCAGTACTTC
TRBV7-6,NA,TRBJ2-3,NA,CASSFTGDTQYF,TGTGCCAGCAGCTTTACAGGAGATACGCAGTATTTT
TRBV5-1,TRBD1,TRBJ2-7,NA,CASSYEQGYEQYF,TGCGCCAGCAGCTACGAACAGGGGTACGAGCAGTACTTC
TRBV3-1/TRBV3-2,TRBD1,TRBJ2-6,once,CASSLLSPGQAGPGANVLTF,TGTGCCAGCAGCTTACTAAGTCCGGGACAGGCGGGCCCTGGGGCCAACGTCCTGACTTTC
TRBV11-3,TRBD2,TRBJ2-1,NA,CASSLDGRASGYNEQFF,TGTGCCAGCAGCTTAGATGGGAGGGCTAGCGGGTACAATGAGCAGTTCTTC
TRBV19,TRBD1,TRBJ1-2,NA,CASSRQGDYGYTF,TGTGCCAGTAGTCGACAGGGCGACTATGGCTACACCTTC
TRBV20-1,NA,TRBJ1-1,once,CSASTQQEMNTEAFF,TGCAGTGCTAGTACACAACAGGAGATGAACACTGAAGCTTTCTTT
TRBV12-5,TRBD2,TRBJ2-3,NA,CASAFSGIGADTQYF,TGTGCTAGTGCCTTTAGCGGGATTGGGGCAGATACGCAGTATTTT
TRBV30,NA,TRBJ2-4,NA,CAWRTENIQYF,TGTGCCTGGAGGACAGAAAACATTCAGTACTTC
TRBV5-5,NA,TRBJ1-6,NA,CASSSDRSNSPLHF,TGTGCCAGCAGCTCGGACAGATCAAATTCACCCCTCCACTTT
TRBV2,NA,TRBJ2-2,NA,CASKVGAGELFF,TGTGCCAGCAAAGTGGGAGCCGGGGAGCTGTTTTTT
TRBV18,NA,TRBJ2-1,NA,CASSPTRDEQFF,TGTGCCAGCTCACCAACCCGGGATGAGCAGTTCTTC
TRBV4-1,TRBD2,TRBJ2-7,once,CASSQEGTSGLRYEQYF,TGCGCCAGCAGCCAAGAAGGTACTAGCGGGCTTAGGTACGAGCAGTACTTC
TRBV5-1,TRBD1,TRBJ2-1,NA,CASSFKGGPENNEQFF,TGCGCCAGCAGCTTCAAAGGGGGCCCAGAGAACAATGAGCAGTTCTTC
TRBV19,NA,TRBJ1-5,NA,CASSTGDGFNQPQHF,TGTGCCAGTAGTACGGGGGACGGGTTCAATCAGCCCCAGCATTTT
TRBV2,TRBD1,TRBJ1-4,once,CASSQGAFNEKLFF,TGTGCCAGCTCACAGGGGGCGTTTAATGAAAAACTGTTTTTT
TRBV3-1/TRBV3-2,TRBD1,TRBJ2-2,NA,CASSQTGDTGELFF,TGTGCCAGCAGCCAGACAGGGGACACCGGGGAGCTGTTTTTT
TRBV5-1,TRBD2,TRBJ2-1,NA,CASSFGLAGGMVLEQFF,TGCGCCAGCAGCTTCGGACTAGCGGGTGGCATGGTGTTAGAGCAGTTCTTC
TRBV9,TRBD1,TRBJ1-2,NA,CASSPRPTGVSGYTF,TGTGCCAGCAGCCCCCGCCCCACAGGGGTTTCTGGCTACACCTTC
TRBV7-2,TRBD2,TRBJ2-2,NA,CASTQGGSTGELFF,TGTGCCAGCACCCAGGGAGGGTCCACCGGGGAGCTGTTTTTT
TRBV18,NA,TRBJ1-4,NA,CASSPQEVEKLFF,TGTGCCAGCTCACCACAGGAGGTTGAAAAACTGTTTTTT
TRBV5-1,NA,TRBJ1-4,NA,CASSLEADGATGKLFF,TGCGCCAGCAGCTTGGAAGCGGACGGAGCGACAGGAAAACTGTTTTTT
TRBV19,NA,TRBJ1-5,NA,CASSIGYQPQHF,TGTGCCAGTAGTATTGGCTATCAGCCCCAGCATTTT
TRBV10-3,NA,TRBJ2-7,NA,CAISESAGTYEQYF,TGTGCCATCAGTGAGTCGGCGGGAACCTACGAGCAGTACTTC
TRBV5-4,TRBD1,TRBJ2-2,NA,CASSQTGRGTGELFF,TGTGCCAGCAGCCAGACAGGGAGAGGAACCGGGGAGCTGTTTTTT
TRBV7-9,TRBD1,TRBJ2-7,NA,CASSRQGASVPYEQYF,TGTGCCAGCAGCCGACAGGGGGCTAGCGTCCCCTACGAGCAGTACTTC
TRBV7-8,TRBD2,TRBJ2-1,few,CASSSTTSGYNEQFF,TGTGCCAGCAGCTCTACTACTAGCGGCTACAATGAGCAGTTCTTC
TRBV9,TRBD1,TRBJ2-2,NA,CASGRGQGSTGELFF,TGTGCCAGCGGGAGGGGACAGGGCTCCACCGGGGAGCTGTTTTTT
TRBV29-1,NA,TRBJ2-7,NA,CSVDLSRGSSYEQYF,TGCAGCGTTGATTTGAGCAGGGGCAGCTCCTACGAGCAGTACTTC
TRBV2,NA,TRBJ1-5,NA,CASSRDRSNQPQHF,TGTGCCAGCAGTAGAGACAGGAGCAATCAGCCCCAGCATTTT
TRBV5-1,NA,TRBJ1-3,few,CASSLEASRGNTIYF,TGCGCCAGCAGCTTGGAAGCCTCGAGAGGAAACACCATATATTTT
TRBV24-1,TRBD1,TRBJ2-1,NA,CATQGAWEQFF,TGTGCCACTCAGGGGGCTTGGGAGCAGTTCTTC
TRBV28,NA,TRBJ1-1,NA,CASSFIFGSEAFF,TGTGCCAGCAGTTTTATCTTCGGGAGCGAAGCTTTCTTT
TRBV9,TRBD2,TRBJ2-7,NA,CASSVGLAGASYEQYF,TGTGCCAGCAGCGTAGGACTAGCGGGAGCCTCCTACGAGCAGTACTTC
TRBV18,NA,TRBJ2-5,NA,CASSPGGFETQYF,TGTGCCAGCTCACCAGGGGGCTTCGAGACCCAGTACTTC
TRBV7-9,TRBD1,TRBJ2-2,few,CASSARQGPTGELFF,TGTGCCAGCAGCGCCCGACAGGGTCCGACCGGGGAGCTGTTTTTT
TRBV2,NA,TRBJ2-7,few,CASSPVTGRSSYEQYF,TGTGCCAGCAGTCCCGTGACAGGGAGGAGCTCCTACGAGCAGTACTTC